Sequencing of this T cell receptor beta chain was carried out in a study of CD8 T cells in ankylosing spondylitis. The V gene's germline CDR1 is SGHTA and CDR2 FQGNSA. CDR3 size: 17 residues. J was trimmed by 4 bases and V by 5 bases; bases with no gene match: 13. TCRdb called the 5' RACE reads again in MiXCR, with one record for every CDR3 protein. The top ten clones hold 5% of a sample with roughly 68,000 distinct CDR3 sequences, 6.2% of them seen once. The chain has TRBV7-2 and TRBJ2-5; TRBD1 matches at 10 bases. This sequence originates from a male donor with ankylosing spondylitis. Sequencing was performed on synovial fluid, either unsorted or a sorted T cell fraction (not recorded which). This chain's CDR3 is CASSPPADRGVRETQYF. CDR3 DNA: TGTGCCAGCAGCCCCCCCGCGGACAGGGGGGTAAGAGAGACCCAGTACTTC.